The clone carrying this T cell receptor (beta chain) was detected ten times or more. The antigen is not known. Healthy control samples came from blood bank volunteers in Maryland, USA. Libraries from sorted cells used about a million T cells (CD4+ or CD8+). Every sequencing run produced over 180 million TCR-beta sequences that came from 15-18 subjects. TCRdb redid the calling of the 5' RACE reads with MiXCR, one entry per CDR3 protein. Of around 14,000 distinct CDR3 sequences listed, about 7.4% are singletons. The data derive from a study of neurological immune-mediated disorders. The CDR3 sequence is 15 residues long. Trimming removed 5 bases from V and 2 bases from J, with 15 bases in between. Looked up from germline, CDR1 is SEHNR and CDR2 is FQNEAQ (reference sequence). Notes on the study in general: Multiple sclerosis patients had less TCR clonal expansion than even healthy controls, unlike HTLV-1-associated myelopathy.

The sample was CD8+ T cells from blood. V gene TRBV7-9 combines with J gene TRBJ1-1, with no clear D. The sequence was collected from a middle-aged woman in good health. The CDR3 reads CASSELTGGNTEAFF. The CDR3 bases are TGTGCCAGCAGCGAGTTGACGGGCGGTAACACTGAAGCTTTCTTT.